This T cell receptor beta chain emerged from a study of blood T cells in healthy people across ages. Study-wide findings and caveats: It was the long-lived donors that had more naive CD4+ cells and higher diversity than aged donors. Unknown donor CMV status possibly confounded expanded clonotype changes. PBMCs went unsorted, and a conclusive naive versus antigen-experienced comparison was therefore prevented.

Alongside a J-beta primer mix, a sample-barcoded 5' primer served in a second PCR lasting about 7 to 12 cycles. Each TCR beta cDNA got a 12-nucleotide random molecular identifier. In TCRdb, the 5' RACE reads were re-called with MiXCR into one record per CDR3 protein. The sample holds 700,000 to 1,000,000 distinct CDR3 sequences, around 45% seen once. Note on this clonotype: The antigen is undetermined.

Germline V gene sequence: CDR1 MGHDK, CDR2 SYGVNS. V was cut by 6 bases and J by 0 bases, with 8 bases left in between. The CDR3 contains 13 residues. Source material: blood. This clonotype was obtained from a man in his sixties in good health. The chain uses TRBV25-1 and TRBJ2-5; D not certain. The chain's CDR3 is CASSTQNQETQYF. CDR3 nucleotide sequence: TGTGCCAGCAGCACCCAGAACCAAGAGACCCAGTACTTC. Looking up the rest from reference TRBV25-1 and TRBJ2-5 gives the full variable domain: EADIYQTPRYLVIGTGKKITLECSQTMGHDKMYWYQQDPGMELHLIHYSYGVNSTEKGDLSSESTVSRIRTEHFPLTLESARPSHTSQYLCASSTQNQETQYFGPGTRLLVL.